The TCR beta chain described here comes from a study of OX40 agonist ivuxolimab in advanced cancers. Study-wide background: Intravenous ivuxolimab at 0.01 to 10 mg/kg was given to patients every 2 weeks. Dose-escalation patients' cancers were hepatocellular carcinoma, melanoma, renal cell or head and neck cancer. Study-wide results and caveats: The study found among the lowest clonal expansion in partial responders at 0.1-3.0 mg/kg. The mean number of expanded clones was higher in CD8+ T cells than in CD4+.

V was shortened by 8 bases and J by 2 bases, with 13 bases between the two germline ends. The CDR3 contains 15 residues. From germline, CDR1 is SNHLY and CDR2 FYNNEI. Repertoires were generated with immunoSEQ multiplex PCR, while TCRdb's copy carries only in-frame clones and drops some. The sample consists of tens of thousands of clones, around 85% of them appearing once. Of note for this clone: The target antigen is unknown.

This TCR derives from an adult with an advanced solid tumor such as melanoma, head and neck, liver or kidney cancer. V is TRBV2 and J is TRBJ2-6, with D perhaps matching TRBD1 (5 bases). Sequenced material: CD4+ or CD8+ T cells sorted from blood, taken in a trial of the OX40 agonist ivuxolimab. The DNA of the CDR3 is TGTGCCAGCGGGCCAGGGCCCCCTGGGGCCAACGTCCTGACTTTC. This encodes CASGPGPPGANVLTF.